Sequencing of this T cell receptor (beta chain) was carried out in a study of tumor and adjacent non-tumor tissue in lung cancer. Whole-study findings and limits: Normal lung showed higher cumulative top 100 clone frequency than tumor.

This sample's RNA came from whole unsorted tissue. This non-tumor lung sample came from over 3 cm beyond the tumor edge. Chemotherapy-naive patients with new lung cancer underwent thoracic surgery in China, August–November 2014. TCRbeta libraries were built with three rounds of nested PCR, modified from ARM-PCR. MiXCR, run by TCRdb on the multiplex PCR reads, gives a single entry per CDR3 protein. The sample has more than 85,000 distinct CDR3 sequences; 65% are singletons. As for this clonotype: Its antigen is undetermined. One end of the junction does not line up with germline, which may come from a read error.

CDR1 MNHEY and CDR2 SVGAGI come from the germline V gene. The CDR3 covers 15 residues. The clonotype originates from a young man with non-small cell lung cancer. The sample taken for sequencing was distant non-tumor lung tissue. The chain carries TRBV6-5 and TRBJ2-6; no firm D call. CDR3: CAGSQTVSWANVLTF. The CDR3 DNA sequence: TGTGCCGGCAGCCAAACAGTGTCCTGGGCCAACGTCCTGACTTTC.